This is a list of T cell receptor beta chains from one sample in a study of early T cells in non-severe SARS-CoV-2 infection. TCRdb redid the calling of the 5' RACE reads with MiXCR, one entry per CDR3 protein. The repertoire includes 35,000 to 50,000 distinct CDR3 sequences, about 23% of them detected once, and approximately 4.4% sits in the top ten. The sample here was whole blood, taken at baseline. The receptors shown here come from an adult who was a healthcare worker with PCR-confirmed SARS-CoV-2 infection or an uninfected control (not recorded which). The conserved cysteine and the conserved F or W are not part of the CDR3 here. The order of the fields is CDR3 protein, CDR3 length, V gene, J gene.

ASSVEGKRNYGYT	13	TRBV9	TRBJ1-2
ASSPQALWDSDAVTQY	16	TRBV13	TRBJ2-3
ASSYSDRGVVETQY	14	TRBV6-2/TRBV6-3	TRBJ2-5
ASSPPSYNSPLH	12	TRBV18	TRBJ1-6
ASSLKTAAF	9	TRBV11-2	TRBJ1-1
ASSPGEGARYEQY	13	TRBV7-7	TRBJ2-7
ASSLTQPGWTGELF	14	TRBV7-3	TRBJ2-2
ASSLELAETQY	11	TRBV13	TRBJ2-5
ASSSGHLNTEAF	12	TRBV5-1	TRBJ1-1
ASSEWTDTDTQY	12	TRBV6-1	TRBJ2-3
ASTGDSRLVDTGELF	15	TRBV2	TRBJ2-2
ASSSIILAKPSNEQF	15	TRBV6-2/TRBV6-3	TRBJ2-1
ASSLSGPGNTIY	12	TRBV7-8	TRBJ1-3
ASSSRDRGQETQY	13	TRBV7-2	TRBJ2-5